Listed below are T cell receptor beta chains from one sample, sequenced in a study of regulatory T cells in long-lasting Graves disease. TCRdb re-called the multiplex PCR reads with MiXCR, one entry per CDR3 protein. Of approximately 470,000 distinct CDR3 sequences detected, around 15% appear once; the ten largest clones hold 12%. These data also featured in a second study, about T cells in Graves' hyperthyroidism and ophthalmopathy.

The specimen comprised peripheral blood mononuclear cells (PBMCs), sampled at new diagnosis, from a patient treated with antithyroid drugs. The receptors originated from a man in his forties with Graves disease. The CDR3 runs from the conserved cysteine through the conserved F or W. The D gene is left open where the match is weak. The size of a clone is reported for some rows only, either as once, few or many, or as a class for expanded clones.

d_call	clone_size	v_call	j_call	cdr3_nt	cdr3_aa
.	.	TRBV25-1	TRBJ2-1	TGTGCCAACCTGGGACGTCCCTCGTACAATGAGCAGTTCTTC	CANLGRPSYNEQFF
TRBD2	few	TRBV6-2/TRBV6-3	TRBJ2-3	TGTGCCAGCAGTACCCGGACTAGCGGGAGGGTGGGTGACACAGATACGCAGTATTTT	CASSTRTSGRVGDTDTQYF
.	many	TRBV29-1	TRBJ2-7	TGCAGCGTTGTCTGGACGGAGACCTACGAGCAGTACTTC	CSVVWTETYEQYF
.	many	TRBV27	TRBJ2-5	TGTGCCAGCACTCGGACGGGTGGGGAGACCCAGTACTTC	CASTRTGGETQYF
.	many	TRBV6-1	TRBJ1-1	TGTGCCAGCAAGACCCCGGGGGCGGCGGCTGAAGCTTTCTTT	CASKTPGAAAEAFF
TRBD1	.	TRBV5-1	TRBJ2-3	TGCGCCAGCAGCGGGGGACAGGGGGCAACAGATACGCAGTATTTT	CASSGGQGATDTQYF
.	many	TRBV2	TRBJ2-3	TGTGCCAGCAGTGCCAGGAAGAGCACAGATACGCAGTATTTT	CASSARKSTDTQYF
TRBD1	few	TRBV29-1	TRBJ2-7	TGCAGCGTGCGGACAGGGTCGTCCTACGAGCAGTACTTC	CSVRTGSSYEQYF
.	many	TRBV6-5	TRBJ1-1	TGTGCCAGCAGTTACAGGGGAGCCTTTGAAGCTTTCTTT	CASSYRGAFEAFF
.	.	TRBV2	TRBJ2-7	TGTGCCAGCAGTGGGGACGGTTCCTACGAGCAGTACTTC	CASSGDGSYEQYF
TRBD1	many	TRBV20-1	TRBJ1-5	TGCAGTGCTAGATCCTTCCGTGGGACAGGGGGCCTGCCCCAGCATTTT	CSARSFRGTGGLPQHF
.	many	TRBV5-8	TRBJ2-3	TGTGCCAGCAGCTTTGACACTCGCACAGATACGCAGTATTTT	CASSFDTRTDTQYF
TRBD1	many	TRBV29-1	TRBJ2-7	TGCAGCGCGCTGGGGGGGACAGGGGCCTCGGGCGACGAGCAGTACTTC	CSALGGTGASGDEQYF
.	many	TRBV28	TRBJ2-5	TGTGCCAGCAGGGGACGTGGGGAGACCCAGTACTTC	CASRGRGETQYF
.	many	TRBV28	TRBJ2-1	TGTGCCAGTAACCGACCGGGTGGGCACAATGAGCAGTTCTTC	CASNRPGGHNEQFF
TRBD2	few	TRBV14	TRBJ2-1	TGTGCCAGCAGACCCCAACCCCAGTTAGCGGGAGGGCTCTACAATGAGCAGTTCTTC	CASRPQPQLAGGLYNEQFF
.	many	TRBV11-2	TRBJ2-5	TGTGCCAGCAGCTTGGGGAACGAGGAGACCCAGTACTTC	CASSLGNEETQYF
.	few	TRBV5-1	TRBJ1-1	TGCGCCAGCAGCTTGGCTGGGCAAGGGGGCACTGAAGCTTTCTTT	CASSLAGQGGTEAFF
TRBD1	.	TRBV6-2/TRBV6-3	TRBJ2-1	TGTGCCAGCAGTTCTGACAGGGGTGCCTACAATGAGCAGTTCTTC	CASSSDRGAYNEQFF
.	many	TRBV2	TRBJ2-7	TGTGCCAGCGTTTACTCTGAGCAGTACTTC	CASVYSEQYF
TRBD1	many	TRBV5-1	TRBJ2-7	TGCGCCAGCAGCCTACCCTCCGGGACAGGGAGCGAGCAGTACTTC	CASSLPSGTGSEQYF
TRBD1	few	TRBV27	TRBJ1-2	TGTGCCAGCAGTGGAAGGGACAGACCAAACTATGGCTACACCTTC	CASSGRDRPNYGYTF
.	.	TRBV14	TRBJ1-2	TGTGCCAGCAGCCTACCGGGACACAGCTATGGCTACACCTTC	CASSLPGHSYGYTF
.	many	TRBV27	TRBJ1-1	TGTGCCAGCAGTTTATCGACGGGAGTTCAGGCTGAAGCTTTCTTT	CASSLSTGVQAEAFF
TRBD1	.	TRBV29-1	TRBJ1-5	TGCAGCGCCGGGACAGGGGATCAGCCCCAGCATTTT	CSAGTGDQPQHF
.	many	TRBV11-2	TRBJ2-7	TGTGCCAGCAAGAGGGCGAGCTCCTACGAGCAGTACTTC	CASKRASSYEQYF
TRBD1	few	TRBV10-3	TRBJ1-5	TGTGCCATCAAGGGACAGGGGACGGAGCCCCAGCATTTT	CAIKGQGTEPQHF
.	many	TRBV20-1	TRBJ2-3	TGCAGTGCTGACGTAGATGTGCAGTATTTT	CSADVDVQYF
.	many	TRBV28	TRBJ2-7	TGTGCCAGCATTCATCAGGGCCCTCCCTACGAGCAGTACTTC	CASIHQGPPYEQYF
.	few	TRBV12-3/TRBV12-4	TRBJ2-1	TGTGCCAGCAGTTTAAACGACAATGAGCAGTTCTTC	CASSLNDNEQFF
.	few	TRBV5-4	TRBJ1-1	TGTGCCAGCAGCGGATCTTCAGGGTACCCTGAAGCTTTCTTT	CASSGSSGYPEAFF
.	.	TRBV29-1	TRBJ2-3	TGCAGCACTGGACAGTTCGTTAACACAGATACGCAGTATTTT	CSTGQFVNTDTQYF
.	many	TRBV11-2	TRBJ2-7	TGTGCCAGCAGCTTAGGGGCATGGGGCGGTTACGAGCAGTACTTC	CASSLGAWGGYEQYF
.	many	TRBV28	TRBJ2-4	TGTGCCAGCAGTCTGACTAGGAGTAACATTCAGTACTTC	CASSLTRSNIQYF
TRBD2	.	TRBV20-1	TRBJ2-7	TGCAGTGCTAGCTCGGGACTAGCGGGAGAGGAGCAGTACTTC	CSASSGLAGEEQYF
TRBD2	.	TRBV7-9	TRBJ2-7	TGTGCCAGCAGCTTAAGAAGCGGGGCCTACGAGCAGTACTTC	CASSLRSGAYEQYF
.	many	TRBV7-9	TRBJ2-3	TGTGCCAGCAGTCCCTTGGGGAGAACGCAGTATTTT	CASSPLGRTQYF
TRBD2	many	TRBV11-2	TRBJ2-7	TGTGCCAGCAGCCCCACGGGACTAGCTGGGTACGAGCAGTACTTC	CASSPTGLAGYEQYF
.	many	TRBV11-2	TRBJ2-5	TGTGCCAGCAGCCCCTTGTGGAGGTCCCTTGAGACCCAGTACTTC	CASSPLWRSLETQYF
.	many	TRBV5-1	TRBJ2-3	TGCGCCAGCAGCCTAGCGAAGAACACAGATACGCAGTATTTT	CASSLAKNTDTQYF
.	many	TRBV7-3	TRBJ2-7	TGTGCCAGCAGCTTAAGTAAGGGTTACGAGCAGTACTTC	CASSLSKGYEQYF
.	few	TRBV12-5	TRBJ2-1	TGTGCTAGTGGTTTATTTGTCAATGAGCAGTTCTTC	CASGLFVNEQFF
.	many	TRBV7-9	TRBJ2-7	TGTGCCAGCATGTCGCAGGAGCCCTACGAGCAGTACTTC	CASMSQEPYEQYF
.	many	TRBV28	TRBJ1-5	TGTGCCAGCAGTTTACAGAAAAGGAAGGTTGGTCAGCCCCAGCATTTT	CASSLQKRKVGQPQHF
.	many	TRBV29-1	TRBJ2-3	TGCAGCACAGGGAGAGGGACAGATACGCAGTATTTT	CSTGRGTDTQYF
.	.	TRBV7-8	TRBJ2-7	TGTGCCAGCAGTTCGCGATCACAGGGAAACGAGCAGTACTTC	CASSSRSQGNEQYF
.	many	TRBV28	TRBJ1-5	TGTGCCAGCAGCGACAGGCTCAATCAGCCCCAGCATTTT	CASSDRLNQPQHF
.	many	TRBV18	TRBJ1-5	TGTGCCAGCTCGACCACGGGGGCACATAGCAATCAGCCCCAGCATTTT	CASSTTGAHSNQPQHF
TRBD2	.	TRBV12-3/TRBV12-4	TRBJ2-1	TGTGCCAGCGGCAGCGGGAGCTCCTACAATGAGCAGTTCTTC	CASGSGSSYNEQFF
.	many	TRBV20-1	TRBJ2-7	TGCAGTGCTAGAGATTTCCTCTCCCACGAGCAGTACTTC	CSARDFLSHEQYF
.	many	TRBV20-1	TRBJ2-1	TGCAGTGCTGATATCCCGGGAAGATATGAGCAGTTCTTC	CSADIPGRYEQFF
.	many	TRBV20-1	TRBJ1-5	TGCAGTGCAACCGGGACATCCAATCAGCCCCAGCATTTT	CSATGTSNQPQHF
.	many	TRBV6-1	TRBJ2-1	TGTGCCAGCAGTGAAAGGCCCCCTGGGAGTGGTGAGCAGTTCTTC	CASSERPPGSGEQFF
.	many	TRBV20-1	TRBJ1-5	TGCAGTGCTAGGTACCCCACAGGGTCAAGGGATCAGCCCCAGCATTTT	CSARYPTGSRDQPQHF
.	many	TRBV28	TRBJ1-2	TGTGCCAGCAGTTCCCCGGGGCTTAACTATGGCTACACCTTC	CASSSPGLNYGYTF
.	few	TRBV12-3/TRBV12-4	TRBJ2-1	TGTGCCAGCAGTCTCGGGACCGCACGACCCAACAATGAGCAGTTCTTC	CASSLGTARPNNEQFF
TRBD1	.	TRBV9	TRBJ1-2	TGTGCCAGCAGCGACTTGACAGGGAATGGCTACACCTTC	CASSDLTGNGYTF
TRBD1	.	TRBV6-2/TRBV6-3	TRBJ1-5	TGTGCCAGCAGTTACCCGAAGCGGACAGGGCCCAGGGAGCCCCAGCATTTT	CASSYPKRTGPREPQHF